Sequencing of this T cell receptor (beta chain) was carried out in a study of blood T cell repertoires in COVID-19 (dated by TCRdb to the early 2020s). With regard to the full study: Samples from collaborators originated in the United States, Italy and Spain and spanned both the acute and convalescent phases of COVID-19. The material from the prospective study consisted of cDNA or gDNA derived from T cells, B-cell-depleted T cells, or PBMCs. Subjects who had been exposed to COVID-19, were actively infected with it, or had recovered from it provided the deeply sampled blood TCRbeta repertoires that made up the dataset. The repertoires were released in a freely available public database intended as a resource for research on the immune response to SARS-CoV-2. The samples were drawn from the first 160 participants of the ongoing ImmuneRACE study and from 950 to 1,500 subjects provided by 6 global collaborators. Nearly every sample came with metadata listing a de-identified subject ID, COVID-19 status, age in years and sex. HLA class I and class II types, where available, came from metadata supplied by the sample provider rather than from assay-based typing. The research as a whole found: The amount of clinical and demographic metadata varied by source and participant and was provided uncurated.

From cysteine to phenylalanine, the CDR3 is 14 amino acids long. This entry keeps only the CDR3 DNA: 42 bases, framed from base 1. Trimming leaves V shorter by 3 bases and J shorter by 2 bases, with the junction holding 4 bases beyond the gene matches. Sequences DFQATT (CDR1) and SNEGSKA (CDR2) are obtained from the germline V gene (reference sequence). Participants in the prospective study were aged about 18 to 90 years, lived in about two dozen United States geographic areas, and enrolled through a virtual design. In the prospective study, cohorts were assigned on the basis of participant-reported clinical history obtained from a screening survey and a study questionnaire. A participant counted as exposed if, within 2 weeks of entering the study, that participant had been in contact with someone who had a PCR-confirmed or clinician-diagnosed COVID-19 case. Each participant in the prospective study had whole blood, serum and a nasopharyngeal or oropharyngeal swab collected by mobile phlebotomists. Over a roughly 2-month period, participants in the prospective study had the option of providing additional blood draws and questionnaires. Blood samples from the prospective study were shipped frozen or at room temperature prior to DNA extraction.

The immunoSEQ Assay, a bias-controlled multiplex PCR, was used to amplify TCRbeta CDR3 regions from genomic DNA. As for the original processing: The number of nucleated cells in each sample was estimated by amplification of reference gene primers within the assay. To quantify the absolute abundance of each unique TCRbeta CDR3 rearrangement, sequence reads were collapsed and filtered. For each sample, productive Simpson clonality was calculated as the square root of Simpson's diversity index across productive rearrangements. Drawn from immuneACCESS, this table holds only the in-frame rearrangements with V and J called that TCRdb kept. Clones are partly lost; checked studies trace under half to an unresolved V gene and leave the rest unexplained. The V and J calls and the clone size are those of that table, but D and trimming were determined from the DNA. The sample table shows 350,000 to 450,000 clones, and about 89% are seen once. The top ten hold about 0.86% of the sample.

With regard to this clone: The specificity of this receptor is unknown. No quality values exist for individual bases; no much larger clone is one base distant.

This sequence was found in a woman aged 40 to 49 who had been exposed to COVID-19. The rearranged chain carries TRBV20-1 and TRBJ1-1, with 9 bases in between that match TRBD1. Sample: PBMCs or T cells enriched from blood (not recorded which). The CDR3 in this case is CSASPTGGNTEAFF. In nucleotides, the sequence is TGCAGTGCTAGTCCGACAGGGGGAAACACTGAAGCTTTCTTT.